This TCR beta chain was identified in a study of shared clonotypes between healthy human individuals. Study results and caveats: In this cohort, only blood was sampled, and tissue repertoires likely differ. Larger estimated richness was generally recorded for naive subsets relative to memory subsets.

Produced via immunoSEQ multiplex PCR; TCRdb's table is partial and in-frame only. The sample lists 2,500,000 or so clones, roughly 90% seen once, with about 0.36% in the top ten. The CDR3 is made up of 14 amino acids. The germline V gene has CDR1 MNHEY and CDR2 SMNVEV (reference sequence). Unmatched junction bases numbered 7, after V lost 5 bases and J lost 7 bases. On this clone itself: What it binds is not known.

Naive CD4+ cells were CD45RA-selected; the remaining cells were memory. The chain has TRBV27 and TRBJ1-2, with 10 bases aligning to TRBD1. This receptor was taken from a man between 18 and 29 years old in good health. Some clones in this sample may be carry-over from other donors' samples. Sequencing was performed on naive CD4+ T cells from PBMCs. As to subset: CD45RA+ positively selected. The CDR3 DNA is TGTGCCAGCAGTCGGTCCGGGACAGGGGTTGGCTACACCTTC. Amino acid sequence: CASSRSGTGVGYTF.